A selection of T cell receptor beta chains follows, all from one sample in a study of fetal regulatory T cell absence and autoimmunity. Sequencing was performed with immunoSEQ multiplex PCR; in TCRdb, only in-frame clones are kept and a portion is missing. The sample yields roughly 95,000 clones, about two thirds seen once. The sequencing input was pancreas tissue. The receptors stem from a male donor with IPEX syndrome. Both conserved end residues are part of each CDR3. Size values are once, few and many counts, or a class for expanded clones, and some rows have none.

TRBJ2-5	NA	TRBV6-1	CASSARTRQPGETQYF
TRBJ1-2	NA	TRBV14	CASSQVKGGYGYTF
TRBJ1-1	NA	TRBV5-4	CASSLSRDRGTEAFF
TRBJ2-6	NA	TRBV27	CASSLAGGSSGANVLTF
TRBJ2-1	NA	TRBV25-1	CASSEWGSGGYNEQFF
TRBJ2-7	NA	TRBV7-9	CASSLPGKAYEQYF
TRBJ2-1	NA	TRBV11-2	CASADLVSYNEQFF
TRBJ1-6	NA	TRBV18	CASSPRGWKDNSPLHF
TRBJ1-5	NA	TRBV2	CASKTYRGGVQPQHF
TRBJ1-3	NA	TRBV7-9	CASSFGQSGNTIYF
TRBJ1-5	NA	TRBV7-9	CASSLENQPQHF
TRBJ1-2	NA	TRBV4-1	CASSQDGGQVNSYGYTF
TRBJ1-1	NA	TRBV9	CASSVKDGNTEAFF
TRBJ2-3	once	TRBV4-1	CASSQTSDTQYF
TRBJ2-7	NA	TRBV5-4	CASSLGAGDGYEQYF
TRBJ1-4	once	TRBV11-2	CASSSNPGSTNEKLFF
TRBJ2-5	NA	TRBV2	CASSMWRGRVETQYF
TRBJ2-3	NA	TRBV11-2	CASSLGLAGGTDTQYF
TRBJ1-1	once	TRBV4-2	CASSPEQGPTNTEAFF
TRBJ2-5	NA	TRBV6-1	CASSEGVGEAQYF
TRBJ1-4	NA	TRBV9	CASSTPTGGATNEKLFF
TRBJ2-1	NA	TRBV2	CASTPNEQFF
TRBJ1-2	NA	TRBV6-6	CASSYSVTGYGYTF
TRBJ2-5	NA	TRBV13	CASSSRTSGAQETQYF
TRBJ1-4	NA	TRBV30	CAWSRTVEKLFF
TRBJ1-2	NA	TRBV25-1	CASSQGYYGYTF
TRBJ1-2	NA	TRBV6-6	CASSRDRAMMGYTF
TRBJ2-7	few	TRBV15	CATSRPGLAGGEQYF
TRBJ2-5	NA	TRBV13	CASSPDKFQETQYF
TRBJ2-7	NA	TRBV6-5	CASSYTLDRDEQYF
TRBJ2-1	NA	TRBV7-2	CASSYGLAGYNEQFF
TRBJ2-7	NA	TRBV5-4	CASRREGLSYEQYF
TRBJ1-2	NA	TRBV4-3	CASSPLPVGNGYTF
TRBJ2-7	NA	TRBV5-6	CASSQGRTYEQYF
TRBJ1-1	NA	TRBV11-2	CASSFRAGQNTEAFF
TRBJ1-3	NA	TRBV5-6	CASSPTRQGNTIYF
TRBJ1-2	NA	TRBV4-1	CASSQEDRTVYGYTF
TRBJ1-2	many	TRBV7-9	CASSLEGYGYTF
TRBJ2-3	once	TRBV10-3	CAISLAGGPDTQYF
TRBJ2-7	NA	TRBV12-2	CASRYTGPYRSYEQYF
TRBJ1-2	few	TRBV7-2	CASSRGVNYGYTF
TRBJ2-2	NA	TRBV11-2	CASSLGPSGANTGELFF
TRBJ2-7	NA	TRBV4-3	CASSQEKLSYEQYF
TRBJ2-2	NA	TRBV13	CASSSGLAGGTGELFF
TRBJ1-2	NA	TRBV23-1	CASSQTGHYGYTF
TRBJ2-2	few	TRBV10-2	CASSESNTGELFF